These 18 T cell receptor beta chains came from one sample sequenced in a study of monozygotic twins with inflammatory bowel disease. Following a re-call of the 5' RACE reads, TCRdb has one entry per CDR3 protein and lacks DNA. Its table lists 300,000 to 350,000 distinct CDR3 sequences. Sequencing input: blood. These receptors were collected from a human donor with ulcerative colitis or Crohn's disease, or a healthy co-twin of an affected twin (not recorded which).

This rearrangement joins TRBV9 to TRBJ2-2; the TCRdb call, TRBD1, lacks DNA for checking. Looked up from germline, CDR1 is SGDLS and CDR2 is YYNGEE. CDR3 size: 14 residues. The chain's CDR3 is CASSGGGNTGELFF.

The chain links TRBV2 to TRBJ2-7; TCRdb's D gene call, TRBD2, goes unchecked for lack of DNA. Germline V lookup: CDR1 SNHLY, CDR2 FYNNEI. The CDR3 totals 14 residues. The CDR3 region is CASSEGLAGVQQYF.

J is TRBJ1-2 and V is TRBV27. Germline loops: CDR1 MNHEY, CDR2 SMNVEV (reference sequence). This CDR3 has 12 amino acids. CDR3 sequence: CASRVGTGGYTF.

The J gene is TRBJ2-3, the V gene TRBV20-1; lacking DNA, the TRBD2 call made by TCRdb goes unchecked. Per germline, CDR1 DFQATT and CDR2 SNEGSKA (reference sequence). The length of the CDR3 is 17 residues. The CDR3 is CSARDRRGPTPTDTQYF.

The J gene is TRBJ2-3, the V gene TRBV20-1; TCRdb's assignment of TRBD1 cannot be checked, as there is no DNA. Germline-derived CDR1 and CDR2 are DFQATT and SNEGSKA (reference sequence). This CDR3 comprises 14 residues. The CDR3 loop reads CSARAGTGGNTQYF.

The J gene is TRBJ2-7, the V gene TRBV5-8; without DNA, the TCRdb call of TRBD2 cannot be checked. The length of the CDR3 is 14 residues. The germline gives CDR1 SGHTS, CDR2 YDEGEE. The CDR3 sequence: CASSYGTSGYEQYF. Full variable domain (missing parts from reference TRBV5-8 and TRBJ2-7): EAGVTQSPTHLIKTRGQQATLRCSPISGHTSVYWYQQALGLGLQFLLWYDEGEERNRGNFPPRFSGRQFPNYSSELNVNALELEDSALYLCASSYGTSGYEQYFGPGTRLTVT.

This chain connects TRBV5-1 to TRBJ2-1; TCRdb's D call, TRBD1, is unchecked because there is no DNA. This CDR3 comprises 16 residues. CDR1 SGHRS and CDR2 YFSETQ come from the germline V gene. The CDR3: CASTPLAGQGRNEQFF.

The V gene is TRBV28, the J gene TRBJ2-5; the TRBD2 assignment by TCRdb is unverifiable without DNA. CDR1 and CDR2 from the germline V gene are MDHEN and SYDVKM. CDR3 length equals 12 residues. The CDR3 sequence is CASSPSSATQNF. The variable domain in full, with the rest retrieved from reference TRBV28 and TRBJ2-5, is DVKVTQSSRYLVKRTGEKVFLECVQDMDHENMFWYRQDPGLGLRLIYFSYDVKMKEKGDIPEGYSVSREKKERFSLILESASTNQTSMYLCASSPSSATQNFGPGTRLLVL.

This chain joins TRBV9 and TRBJ1-2. In germline, CDR1 is SGDLS, CDR2 YYNGEE. The CDR3 consists of 16 residues. The chain's CDR3 is CASSVDGVASGYGHTF.

The CDR3 spells CASSQDRAPVNEQFF. The chain links TRBV9 to TRBJ2-1; TCRdb's D gene call, TRBD1, goes unchecked for lack of DNA. Germline CDR1 is SGDLS and CDR2 is YYNGEE. The CDR3 loop spans 15 amino acids.

CDR3: CASSSSRQGAGEKLFF. The chain couples TRBV12-3 or TRBV12-4 to TRBJ1-4; TCRdb's D gene call, TRBD1, goes unchecked for lack of DNA. The CDR3 runs 16 residues.

The chain links TRBV3-1 to TRBJ2-2; TCRdb names TRBD1, which stays unverified in the absence of DNA. This CDR3 has 16 amino acids. The germline V gene has CDR1 LGHDT and CDR2 YNNKEL (reference sequence). This CDR3 is CASSQEGQTNTGELFF.

This chain joins TRBV27 and TRBJ2-3; TCRdb lists TRBD2, though no DNA is available to test this call. The CDR3 runs 16 residues. CDR1 is MNHEY, CDR2 SMNVEV, per germline (reference sequence). CDR3 sequence reads: CASSFFGTTSTDTQYF.

CDR3 sequence: CASSARLTVEAKNIQYF. J is TRBJ2-4 and V is TRBV7-9; no DNA is available, so the TRBD1 call from TCRdb remains unchecked. Germline lookup yields CDR1 SEHNR and CDR2 FQNEAQ (reference sequence). The CDR3 is made up of 17 amino acids.

The chain employs TRBV11-1 and TRBJ1-1; TCRdb's D gene call, TRBD1, goes unchecked for lack of DNA. CDR3 size: 14 residues. CDR1 SGHAT and CDR2 FQDESV come from the germline V gene (reference sequence). CDR3 sequence reads: CASSSPRSRAEAFF.

The V gene is TRBV6-5, the J gene TRBJ1-4; there is no DNA to check the TCRdb D call of TRBD1. Germline CDR1 and CDR2: MNHEY and SVGAGI. The CDR3 runs to 13 residues. CDR3: CASSPREGEKLFF.

The chain joins TRBV19 to TRBJ1-4. The CDR3 contains 15 residues. Germline V lookup: CDR1 LNHDA, CDR2 SQIVND (reference sequence). CDR3 sequence: CASSPSVGKQEKLFF.

This chain links TRBV24-1 with TRBJ2-1; lacking DNA, the TRBD1 call made by TCRdb goes unchecked. This CDR3 has 17 residues. CDR1 is KGHDR, CDR2 SFDVKD, per germline. The CDR3 spells CATSDPGQGASYNEQFF.